The next 25 T cell receptor beta chains were all read from a single sample in a study of monozygotic twins with inflammatory bowel disease. No DNA is given; TCRdb re-called the 5' RACE reads and lists each CDR3 protein once. The sample totals approximately 400,000 distinct CDR3 sequences; its top ten clones hold more than 2%. Sequenced material: blood. These receptors were collected from a human donor with ulcerative colitis or Crohn's disease, or a healthy co-twin of an affected twin (not recorded which).

The chain joins TRBV3-1 to TRBJ2-3; TCRdb's D call, TRBD2, is unchecked because there is no DNA. Germline lookup yields CDR1 LGHDT and CDR2 YNNKEL (reference sequence). The CDR3 sequence is 17 residues long. The CDR3 loop is CASSQDVSAVSTDTQYF.

The chain combines TRBV6-5 with TRBJ1-1. This CDR3 has 14 residues. Germline V CDR1 and CDR2: MNHEY, SVGAGI. The CDR3 region is CASSYGTLTSDAFF.

The chain employs TRBV12-3 or TRBV12-4 and TRBJ1-4. This CDR3 comprises 13 residues. CDR3 protein: CASSFWAGEKLFF.

The chain links TRBV12-3 or TRBV12-4 to TRBJ2-2; TCRdb selects TRBD1, and the lack of DNA leaves this call unchecked. The CDR3 consists of 18 residues. The CDR3 reads CASSLGGGWLMNTGELFF.

The rearrangement joins TRBV2 to TRBJ2-5; as DNA is missing, the TRBD2 call by TCRdb cannot be tested. The CDR3 is made up of 15 amino acids. Germline V gene sequence: CDR1 SNHLY, CDR2 FYNNEI. This chain's CDR3 is CASSAVGLCQETQYF.

The genes are TRBV24-1 and TRBJ2-1; without DNA, the TCRdb call of TRBD1 cannot be checked. CDR1 and CDR2 (germline): KGHDR, SFDVKD. CDR3 length: 14 amino acids. CDR3 residues: CATSDSPTGNEQFF.

This sequence joins TRBV10-3 and TRBJ1-3. The CDR3 consists of 11 residues. Germline V gene lookup returns CDR1 ENHRY and CDR2 SYGVKD. CDR3 sequence: CAIRESNTIYF.

The CDR3 here is CASSPGTVISPLHF. V is TRBV7-8 and J is TRBJ1-6; checking the TCRdb D call of TRBD1 is not possible without DNA. This CDR3 has 14 residues. The germline CDR1 and CDR2 sequences are SGHVS and FQNEAQ.

V usage is TRBV9 and J usage is TRBJ1-5; the TCRdb call, TRBD1, lacks DNA for checking. There are 17 residues in the CDR3. Germline V gene data show CDR1 as SGDLS and CDR2 as YYNGEE. The CDR3 is CASSASGGDVGSQPQHF.

This chain uses TRBV9 with TRBJ2-3; the D call from TCRdb, TRBD2, cannot be confirmed without DNA. The CDR3 consists of 15 residues. The V gene's germline CDR1 is SGDLS and CDR2 YYNGEE. The CDR3 sequence is CASSVISGGADTQYF.

This chain's CDR3 is CSARVRTGNNYGYTF. The rearrangement joins TRBV20-1 to TRBJ1-2; TCRdb's D call, TRBD1, is unchecked because there is no DNA. The CDR3 has 15 amino acids. Per germline, CDR1 DFQATT and CDR2 SNEGSKA (reference sequence).

The rearrangement links TRBV4-3 to TRBJ1-1. Germline CDR1 LGHNA, CDR2 YSLEER. The CDR3 runs to 13 residues. The CDR3 reads CASSPESSSEAFF.

The chain couples TRBV6-1 to TRBJ2-3. Germline V gene sequence: CDR1 MNHNS, CDR2 SASEGT. The CDR3 has 13 amino acids. CDR3: CASMRTSADTQYF.

This sequence joins TRBV6-1 and TRBJ2-1; there is no DNA to check the TCRdb D call of TRBD1. Germline V gene lookup returns CDR1 MNHNS and CDR2 SASEGT. This CDR3 is built from 14 residues. The CDR3 is CASSKETGYNEQFF.

The chain carries TRBV5-1 and TRBJ2-3. CDR1 and CDR2 from the germline V gene are SGHRS and YFSETQ. The CDR3 totals 14 residues. CDR3 region: CASSLSGRSDTQYF.

V is TRBV3-1 and J is TRBJ1-3; TCRdb's D gene call, TRBD1, goes unchecked for lack of DNA. Germline V gene data show CDR1 as LGHDT and CDR2 as YNNKEL (reference sequence). The CDR3 runs to 15 residues. CDR3 protein: CASSRATVSGNTIYF. The whole variable domain, filled in from reference TRBV3-1 and TRBJ1-3, reads DTAVSQTPKYLVTQMGNDKSIKCEQNLGHDTMYWYKQDSKKFLKIMFSYNNKELIINETVPNRFSPKSPDKAHLNLHINSLELGDSAVYFCASSRATVSGNTIYFGEGSWLTVV.

V gene TRBV14 combines with J gene TRBJ2-1; TCRdb's assignment of TRBD1 cannot be checked, as there is no DNA. Germline CDR1 and CDR2: SGHDN and FVKESK. The CDR3 sequence is 15 residues long. The CDR3 loop reads CASSLPGAVYNEQFF.

The gene calls are TRBV30 and TRBJ1-1. Per the germline V gene, CDR1 is GTSNPN and CDR2 is SVGIG (reference sequence). The CDR3 consists of 13 residues. CDR3 protein: CAWSDRADTEAFF.

V gene TRBV11-2 combines with J gene TRBJ1-2. CDR3 size: 13 residues. CDR1 SGHAT and CDR2 FQNNGV come from the germline V gene. CDR3 sequence reads: CASSLGDLYGYTF.

The genes are TRBV3-1 and TRBJ1-2; TCRdb calls TRBD1, which cannot be checked without DNA. There are 14 residues in the CDR3. The germline CDR1 and CDR2 sequences are LGHDT and YNNKEL (reference sequence). The chain's CDR3 is CASSSLGGIGGYTF. Using reference TRBV3-1 and TRBJ1-2 for the parts outside the CDR3, the full variable domain is DTAVSQTPKYLVTQMGNDKSIKCEQNLGHDTMYWYKQDSKKFLKIMFSYNNKELIINETVPNRFSPKSPDKAHLNLHINSLELGDSAVYFCASSSLGGIGGYTFGSGTRLTVV.

This chain joins TRBV2 and TRBJ2-5; as DNA is missing, the TRBD1 call by TCRdb cannot be tested. The CDR3 totals 15 residues. Germline-derived CDR1 and CDR2 are SNHLY and FYNNEI. The chain's CDR3 is CASRLPGRSIETQYF.

J is TRBJ1-4 and V is TRBV28; no DNA is available, so the TRBD1 call from TCRdb remains unchecked. Germline CDR1 is MDHEN and CDR2 is SYDVKM. CDR3 length: 15 residues. CDR3 sequence: CASSPGQLGKEKLFF.

The chain carries TRBV6-5 and TRBJ2-3; TCRdb indicates TRBD1, and absent DNA this call remains unverified. Germline V CDR1 and CDR2: MNHEY, SVGAGI. The CDR3 has 15 amino acids. The CDR3 spells CASSYSTGGADTQYF.

This CDR3 is CSVEDREDSGNTIYF. This chain uses TRBV29-1 with TRBJ1-3. CDR1 SQVTM and CDR2 ANQGSEA come from the germline V gene. CDR3 length: 15 amino acids.

The gene calls are TRBV5-1 and TRBJ2-7; as DNA is missing, the TRBD1 call by TCRdb cannot be tested. The germline gives CDR1 SGHRS, CDR2 YFSETQ. The CDR3 sequence is 16 residues long. The CDR3: CASSSGIRDRGNEQYF.